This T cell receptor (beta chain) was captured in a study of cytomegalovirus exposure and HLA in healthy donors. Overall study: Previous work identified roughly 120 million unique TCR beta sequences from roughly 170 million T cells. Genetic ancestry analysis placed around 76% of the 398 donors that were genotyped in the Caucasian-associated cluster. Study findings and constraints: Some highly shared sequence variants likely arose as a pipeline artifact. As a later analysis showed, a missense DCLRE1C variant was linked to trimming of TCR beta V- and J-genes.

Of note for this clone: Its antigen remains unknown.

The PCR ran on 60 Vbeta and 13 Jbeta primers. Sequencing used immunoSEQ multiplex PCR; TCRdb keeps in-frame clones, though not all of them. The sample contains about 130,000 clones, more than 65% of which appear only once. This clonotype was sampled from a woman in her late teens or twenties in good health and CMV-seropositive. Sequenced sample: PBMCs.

CDR3 in amino acids: CASSRSRGDFIHEQYF. The CDR3 DNA sequence: TGTGCCAGCAGTAGGTCCCGGGGGGACTTCATCCACGAGCAGTACTTC. V is TRBV2 and J is TRBJ2-7; TRBD2 matches 7 bases. The CDR3 runs to 16 residues. Germline V gene data show CDR1 as SNHLY and CDR2 as FYNNEI. V shed 5 bases, J shed 5 bases, and the junction held 15 bases outside the gene matches.